These 9 T cell receptor beta chains originate from one sample sequenced in a study of spatial heterogeneity in lung cancer (dated by TCRdb to the late 2010s). Library method: 5' RACE. Sequencing used a NextSeq 500. The public sequencing data were trimmed at Q25 with fastp and processed into clonotypes with MiXCR by TCRdb, which kept only in-frame beta chains. Each CDR3 protein gets just one entry, which takes the most common genes and DNA from the rows behind it. The sample table shows about 70,000 distinct CDR3 sequences, and 8% to 10% are seen once. The ten largest clones represent roughly 1.8% of the sample. Taken with the paper, the label for time point translates to: blood at routine non-recurrence follow-up after resection. Sequencing was performed on PBMCs, taken at follow-up. The receptor set was obtained from a female donor with early-stage non-small cell lung cancer.

This clonotype was picked up a small number of times. V usage is TRBV7-3 and J usage is TRBJ2-5; 11 nucleotides agree with TRBD2. Germline-derived CDR1 and CDR2 are SGHTA and FQGTGA. Trimming at V came to 5 bases and at J to 4 bases, leaving 6 bases not matched to a gene. This CDR3 has 15 amino acids. CDR3 sequence reads: CASSKSGLAGETQYF. As DNA, the CDR3 is TGTGCCAGCAGCAAATCCGGACTAGCGGGAGAGACCCAGTACTTC.

This clonotype appeared a few times. The V and J genes are TRBV9 and TRBJ2-1; perhaps D is TRBD1 or TRBD2 (7 bases each). Germline V gene data show CDR1 as SGDLS and CDR2 as YYNGEE. Trimming took 6 bases from V and 5 from J, leaving 12 bases between them. The CDR3 extends over 13 amino acids. The CDR3 loop is CASTQGGNNEQFF. The CDR3 region has the DNA TGTGCCAGCACTCAGGGGGGGAACAATGAGCAGTTCTTC.

This clonotype was seen repeatedly, ten times or more. The chain joins TRBV10-2 to TRBJ2-4; D is undetermined. The germline V and J ends were trimmed by 5 bases and 5 bases, with 10 bases remaining between them. There are 13 residues in the CDR3. Germline CDR1 reads WSHSY; CDR2 reads SAAADI. This CDR3 reads CASSLSGQNIQYF. Here the CDR3 DNA reads TGCGCCAGCAGTTTATCTGGCCAAAACATTCAGTACTTC.

At least ten counts were recorded for this clonotype. The genes are TRBV9 and TRBJ2-2; no firm D call. The CDR3 runs 11 residues. Per germline, CDR1 SGDLS and CDR2 YYNGEE. V was shortened by 2 bases and J by 5 bases, with 1 base between the two germline ends. The CDR3 protein is CASSVTGELFF. The CDR3 DNA reads as TGTGCCAGCAGCGTGACCGGGGAGCTGTTTTTT.

This clonotype has a count of ten or more. The V gene is TRBV19, the J gene TRBJ1-3; D remains unclear. The CDR3 has 15 residues. Germline lookup yields CDR1 LNHDA and CDR2 SQIVND (reference sequence). Trimming removed 3 bases at V and 4 bases at J, with 13 bases between. The CDR3 protein is CASSMPRLGGNTIYF. The CDR3 coding sequence is TGTGCCAGTAGTATGCCAAGACTGGGAGGAAACACCATATATTTT.

This clonotype came up a few times. The chain carries TRBV3-1 and TRBJ1-5; 8 positions match TRBD1. Unmatched junction bases numbered 1, after V lost 4 bases and J lost 5 bases. Germline V gene sequence: CDR1 LGHDT, CDR2 YNNKEL (reference sequence). This CDR3 spans 13 amino acids. CDR3 sequence (DNA): TGTGCCAGCAGCCGACAGGGGTATCAGCCCCAGCATTTT. The encoded protein is CASSRQGYQPQHF.

This clonotype was seen repeatedly, ten times or more. This sequence joins TRBV7-9 and TRBJ1-1; D may be TRBD1 (5 bases). Germline CDR1 SEHNR, CDR2 FQNEAQ (reference sequence). V lost 3 bases and J 4 bases, leaving 9 bases between the germline ends. The CDR3 consists of 13 residues. The CDR3 is CASSLGGGTEAFF. The DNA of the CDR3 is TGTGCCAGCAGCTTGGGGGGAGGCACTGAAGCTTTCTTT. Full variable domain (missing parts from reference TRBV7-9 and TRBJ1-1): DTGVSQNPRHKITKRGQNVTFRCDPISEHNRLYWYRQTLGQGPEFLTYFQNEAQLEKSRLLSDRFSAERPKGSFSTLEIQRTEQGDSAMYLCASSLGGGTEAFFGQGTRLTVV.

This clonotype was observed many times. The chain combines TRBV10-3 with TRBJ2-3; D is ambiguous. V lost 0 bases to trimming and J lost 10 bases, with 11 bases between them. Germline V gene sequence: CDR1 ENHRY, CDR2 SYGVKD. This CDR3 is built from 13 residues. The CDR3 DNA reads TGTGCCATCAGTGAGTCGCTGGTCAGCGCGCAGTATTTT. Amino acid sequence: CAISESLVSAQYF.

This clonotype showed up many times. V gene TRBV7-2 combines with J gene TRBJ2-2; D gene ambiguous. Deletions cut 2 bases from V and 11 bases from J, with 9 bases between. CDR1 is SGHTA, CDR2 FQGNSA, per germline. The CDR3 runs to 12 residues. CDR3 DNA sequence: TGTGCCAGCAGCTTACCAGGAAGAGAGCTGTTTTTT. Its protein product is CASSLPGRELFF.